This T cell receptor beta chain appears in the sequencing data of a study of Ad26.COV2.S vaccination and SARS-CoV-2 variants. Study-level background: Of the COV1001 trial arms, the Ad26.COV2.S arm included the donor.

Some clones are missing from TCRdb's copy, which holds only in-frame ones; the method was immunoSEQ multiplex PCR. The sample carries about 350,000 clones, approximately 86% recorded once. The sample's treatment: 15 to 20 received Ad26.COV2.S at low or high dose, single or two shots; about 5 received placebo; per-sample allocation not given. At day 63 after the first vaccine or placebo injection, samples were drawn. The CDR3 length is 16 residues. Germline V gene sequence: CDR1 MDHEN, CDR2 SYDVKM. V lost 5 bases to trimming and J lost 5 bases, with 21 bases between them. Points from the study as a whole: In TCR breadth and depth analyses, total T cell responses may have been underestimated.

Regarding this clone: The antigen is not known.

The specimen was peripheral blood, collected in a trial of Ad26.COV2.S vaccine versus placebo. The V call is TRBV28, the J call TRBJ2-5, with D perhaps matching TRBD2 (7 bases). This TCR was recovered from a person between 18 and 65 years old who received the Ad26.COV2.S COVID-19 vaccine or a placebo. This chain's CDR3 is CASSPALGEGEETQYF. The CDR3 DNA follows: TGTGCCAGCAGTCCCGCCTTAGGGGAGGGGGAGGAGACCCAGTACTTC. Drawing the rest from reference TRBV28 and TRBJ2-5, the complete variable domain is DVKVTQSSRYLVKRTGEKVFLECVQDMDHENMFWYRQDPGLGLRLIYFSYDVKMKEKGDIPEGYSVSREKKERFSLILESASTNQTSMYLCASSPALGEGEETQYFGPGTRLLVL.